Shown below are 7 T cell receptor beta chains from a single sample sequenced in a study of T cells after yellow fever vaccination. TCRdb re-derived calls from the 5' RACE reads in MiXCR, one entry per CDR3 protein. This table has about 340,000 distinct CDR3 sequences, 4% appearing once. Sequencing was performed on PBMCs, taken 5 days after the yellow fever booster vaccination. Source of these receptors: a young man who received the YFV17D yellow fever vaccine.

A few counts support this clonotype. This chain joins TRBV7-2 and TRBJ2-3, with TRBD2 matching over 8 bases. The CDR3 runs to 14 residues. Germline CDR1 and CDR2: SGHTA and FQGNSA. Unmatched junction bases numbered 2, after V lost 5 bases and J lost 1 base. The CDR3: CASSHSGGTDTQYF. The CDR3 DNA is TGTGCCAGCAGCCATAGCGGGGGCACAGATACGCAGTATTTT.

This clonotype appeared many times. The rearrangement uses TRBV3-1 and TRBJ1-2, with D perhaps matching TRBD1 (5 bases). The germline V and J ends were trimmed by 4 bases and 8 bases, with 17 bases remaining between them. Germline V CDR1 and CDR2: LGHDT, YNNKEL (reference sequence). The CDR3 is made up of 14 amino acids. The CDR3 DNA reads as TGTGCCAGCAGCCCCCACGGGGGGGTATCCGGCTACACCTTC. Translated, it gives CASSPHGGVSGYTF.

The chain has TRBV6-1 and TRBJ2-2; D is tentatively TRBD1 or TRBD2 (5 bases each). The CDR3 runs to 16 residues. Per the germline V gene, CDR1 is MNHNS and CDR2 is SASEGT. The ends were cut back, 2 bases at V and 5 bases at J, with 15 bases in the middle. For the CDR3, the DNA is TGTGCCAGCAGTGAACGGGGCGGCTTTTCGACCGGGGAGCTGTTTTTT. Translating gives CASSERGGFSTGELFF.

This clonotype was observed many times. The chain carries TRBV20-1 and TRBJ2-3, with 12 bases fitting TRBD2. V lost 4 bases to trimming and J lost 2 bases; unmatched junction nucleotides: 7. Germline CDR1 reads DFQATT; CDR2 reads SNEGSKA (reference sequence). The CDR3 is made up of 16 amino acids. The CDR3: CSATRASGGATDTQYF. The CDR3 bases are TGCAGTGCTACTCGGGCTAGCGGGGGGGCCACAGATACGCAGTATTTT.

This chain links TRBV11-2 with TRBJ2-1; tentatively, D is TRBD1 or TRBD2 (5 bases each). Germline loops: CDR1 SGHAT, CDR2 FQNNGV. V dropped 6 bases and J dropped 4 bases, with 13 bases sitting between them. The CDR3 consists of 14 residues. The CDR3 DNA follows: TGTGCCAGCAGAGTAGGGGACGGATACAATGAGCAGTTCTTC. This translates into CASRVGDGYNEQFF.

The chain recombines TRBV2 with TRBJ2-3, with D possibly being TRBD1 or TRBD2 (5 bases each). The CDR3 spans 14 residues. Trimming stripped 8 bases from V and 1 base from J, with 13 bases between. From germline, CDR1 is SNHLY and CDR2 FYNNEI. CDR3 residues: CASQELGGTDTQYF. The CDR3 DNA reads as TGTGCCAGCCAAGAACTAGGGGGCACAGATACGCAGTATTTT.

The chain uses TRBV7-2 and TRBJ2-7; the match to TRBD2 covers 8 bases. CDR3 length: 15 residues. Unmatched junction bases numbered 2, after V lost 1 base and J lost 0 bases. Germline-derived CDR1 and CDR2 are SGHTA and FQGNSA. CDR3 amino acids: CASSLVAGISYEQYF. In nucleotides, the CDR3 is TGTGCCAGCAGCTTAGTAGCGGGAATCTCCTACGAGCAGTACTTC.